Listed here is a single TCR beta chain. Antigen: not known. The sample belongs to a study of cytotoxic CD8 clonotypes in ibrutinib-treated CLL. The protocol was immunoSEQ multiplex PCR, while the TCRdb copy is restricted to in-frame clones and leaves out a portion. The repertoire holds almost 250,000 clones, with 60% to 75% as singletons. Study observations and caveats: In sustained-remission versus progressing patients, sampling times differed.

The source was PBMCs, collected after 24 months of ibrutinib treatment. The TCR originated in a human donor with chronic lymphocytic leukemia.

CDR3 nucleotide sequence: TGCAGCGTACCCTCGAGGGGCGGTGACTATGGCTACACCTTC. As protein: CSVPSRGGDYGYTF. V and J are TRBV29-1 and TRBJ1-2; possible D gene TRBD1, 5 bases. CDR1 is SQVTM, CDR2 ANQGSEA, per germline. V was cut by 6 bases and J by 3 bases, with 17 bases left in between. The CDR3 sequence is 14 residues long. Looking up the rest from reference TRBV29-1 and TRBJ1-2 gives the full variable domain: SAVISQKPSRDICQRGTSLTIQCQVDSQVTMMFWYRQQPGQSLTLIATANQGSEATYESGFVIDKFPISRPNLTFSTLTVSNMSPEDSSIYLCSVPSRGGDYGYTFGSGTRLTVV.